Following are 6 T cell receptor beta chains from one sample sequenced in a study of blood T cells in healthy people across ages. Together with a sample-barcoded 5' primer, a J-beta primer mix was included in a second PCR lasting roughly 6 to 12 cycles. TCRdb analysed the 5' RACE reads with MiXCR anew, one entry per CDR3 protein. The sample has 1.5 million to 2 million distinct CDR3 sequences, around 36% seen once. Material: blood. The receptors stem from a woman in her 30s in good health.

This clonotype appeared once. The genes are TRBV24-1 and TRBJ1-5; D uncertain. Germline V lookup: CDR1 KGHDR, CDR2 SFDVKD. The length of the CDR3 is 15 residues. The V end lost 4 bases, the J end lost 3 bases, and 12 bases lay between the germline ends. The CDR3 DNA follows: TGTGCCACCAGTGACACGACTCTTATCAATCAGCCCCAGCATTTT. It encodes CATSDTTLINQPQHF.

CDR3 in DNA: TGTGCCAGCAGCACCGCGGGGGTAACGAGGGAGCAGTACTTC. Protein sequence: CASSTAGVTREQYF. J is TRBJ2-4 and V is TRBV7-8; TRBD2 aligns across 7 bases. Trimming took 5 bases from V and 13 from J; bases not matched to a gene: 14. Germline-derived CDR1 and CDR2 are SGHVS and FQNEAQ. The CDR3 sequence is 14 residues long.

This clonotype was seen only a few times. The V call is TRBV20-1, the J call TRBJ1-2; 9 bases are shared with TRBD1. With 4 bases clipped from V and 5 bases from J, the junction kept 5 bases outside the gene matches. CDR1 is DFQATT and CDR2 is SNEGSKA in the germline V gene (reference sequence). The CDR3 runs to 13 residues. The CDR3 reads CSAIDRGSYGYTF. Written as DNA, the CDR3 is TGCAGTGCTATCGACAGGGGGTCGTATGGCTACACCTTC.

In regard to this clonotype: The junction shows a germline mismatch at one end, possibly a read error. This chain connects TRBV7-2 to TRBJ2-4, with D possibly TRBD1 on 6 matching bases. The DNA end lines up better with TRBJ2-7; the J call may be wrong. Germline assignment: CDR1 SGHTA and CDR2 FQGNSA. The CDR3 runs to 15 residues. CDR3 in amino acids: CAGSWGFTGLNEQYF. In DNA, the CDR3 is TGTGCCGGCAGCTGGGGCTTCACAGGGCTCAACGAGCAGTACTTC.

CDR3 sequence: CSATAPTEAFF. CDR3 coding DNA: TGCAGTGCTACCGCACCGACTGAAGCTTTCTTT. The rearrangement uses TRBV20-1 and TRBJ1-1; no reliable D call. The CDR3 length is 11 residues. The germline CDR1 and CDR2 sequences are DFQATT and SNEGSKA (reference sequence). Trimming pared 4 bases from V and 5 bases from J, leaving 8 bases between.

This clonotype came up many times. J is TRBJ2-6 and V is TRBV10-3; 10 bases fit TRBD1. This CDR3 spans 16 amino acids. The trim removed 4 bases at V and 2 bases at J, leaving 2 bases unmatched. The germline V gene encodes CDR1 ENHRY and CDR2 SYGVKD. The CDR3 here is CAISAGTGAGANVLTF. CDR3 bases: TGTGCCATCAGTGCCGGGACAGGGGCTGGGGCCAACGTCCTGACTTTC.